These 7 T cell receptor beta chains were all obtained from the same sample, sequenced in a study of blood T cell repertoires in COVID-19. The assay was immunoSEQ multiplex PCR, and TCRdb's table has in-frame clones only and misses some. The sample lists over 400,000 clones, roughly nine tenths occurring once. The sequenced sample consisted of peripheral blood. The source is a woman aged 45-65 years with COVID-19, enrolled during active disease.

The sample holds a few counts of this clone. The rearrangement uses TRBV5-1 and TRBJ2-1; tentatively, D is TRBD1 (6 bases). V was shortened by 2 bases and J by 15 bases, with 24 bases between the two germline ends. Germline lookup yields CDR1 SGHRS and CDR2 YFSETQ. This CDR3 contains 15 residues. CDR3 in amino acids: CASSLSGTPPSGWFF. DNA for the CDR3: TGCGCCAGCAGCTTATCCGGGACACCACCGAGTGGATGGTTCTTC. The variable domain in full, completed from reference TRBV5-1 and TRBJ2-1, reads KAGVTQTPRYLIKTRGQQVTLSCSPISGHRSVSWYQQTPGQGLQFLFEYFSETQRNKGNFPGRFSGRQFSNSRSEMNVSTLELGDSALYLCASSLSGTPPSGWFFGPGTRLTVL.

Only one count was recorded for this clone. DNA of the CDR3: TGTGCCAGCAGCCAGGTGGGGGGGGAGACCCAGTACTTC. Protein product: CASSQVGGETQYF. The V and J genes are TRBV4-2 and TRBJ2-5, with 7 bases fitting TRBD2. This CDR3 has 13 residues. Trimming at V came to 3 bases and at J to 5 bases, leaving 3 bases not matched to a gene. Germline V gene lookup returns CDR1 LGHNA and CDR2 YNFKEQ.

A few counts support this clone. This sequence joins TRBV5-6 and TRBJ2-7, with a weak D call TRBD1 (6 bases). This CDR3 is built from 13 residues. CDR1 is SGHDT and CDR2 is YYEEEE in the germline V gene. With 5 bases removed from V and 6 bases from J, the gap between germline ends came to 15 bases. The CDR3 loop is CASRLGTTSEQYF. DNA of the CDR3: TGTGCCAGCAGACTAGGGACAACCAGCGAGCAGTACTTC.

The chain uses TRBV18 and TRBJ2-1; D perhaps matches TRBD1 (6 bases). V gave up 3 bases and J gave up 6 bases, with 15 bases separating them. Germline V gives CDR1 KGHSH, CDR2 LQKENI. The CDR3 spans 15 residues. This CDR3 reads CASSPDSLLLNEQFF. The CDR3, as DNA: TGTGCCAGCTCACCGGACAGCCTTCTCCTCAATGAGCAGTTCTTC.

This chain joins TRBV24-1 and TRBJ2-1; 12 positions match TRBD1. The CDR3 has 20 amino acids. Germline V CDR1 and CDR2: KGHDR, SFDVKD. V gave up 0 bases and J gave up 9 bases; unmatched junction bases: 17. As DNA, the CDR3 is TGTGCCACCAGTGATTTGAAGAATAATAAGGGACAGGGGGCTTTTGGTGAGCAGTTCTTC. It codes for CATSDLKNNKGQGAFGEQFF.

In this sample, this clone turned up a few times. The J gene is TRBJ2-1, the V gene TRBV5-1, with D tentatively TRBD1 (5 bases). Germline V gives CDR1 SGHRS, CDR2 YFSETQ. With 0 bases removed from V and 7 bases from J, the gap between germline ends came to 14 bases. The CDR3 runs 15 residues. The chain's CDR3 is CASSLEPGPGNEQFF. CDR3 in DNA: TGCGCCAGCAGCTTGGAACCAGGTCCAGGGAATGAGCAGTTCTTC.

V is TRBV19 and J is TRBJ2-7; D is ambiguous. Trimming left V 1 base short and J 0 bases short, with 10 bases between. The CDR3 consists of 15 residues. The germline V gene has CDR1 LNHDA and CDR2 SQIVND (reference sequence). This chain's CDR3 is CASSIAARSSYEQYF. DNA for the CDR3: TGTGCCAGTAGTATAGCGGCGAGGAGCTCCTACGAGCAGTACTTC.